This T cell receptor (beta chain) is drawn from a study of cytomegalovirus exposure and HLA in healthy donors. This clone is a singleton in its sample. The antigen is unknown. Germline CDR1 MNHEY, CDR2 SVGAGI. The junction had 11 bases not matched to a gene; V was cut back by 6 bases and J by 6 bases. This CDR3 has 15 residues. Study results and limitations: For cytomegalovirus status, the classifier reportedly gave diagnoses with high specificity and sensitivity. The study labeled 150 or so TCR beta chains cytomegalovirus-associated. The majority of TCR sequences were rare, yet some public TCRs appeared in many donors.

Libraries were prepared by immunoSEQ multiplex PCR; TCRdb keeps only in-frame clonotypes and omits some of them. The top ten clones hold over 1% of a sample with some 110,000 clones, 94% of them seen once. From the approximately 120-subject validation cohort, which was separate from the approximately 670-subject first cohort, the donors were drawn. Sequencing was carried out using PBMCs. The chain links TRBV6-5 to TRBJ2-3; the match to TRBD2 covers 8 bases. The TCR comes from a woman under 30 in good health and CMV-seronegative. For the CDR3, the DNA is TGTGCCAGCAGATATGCGGGGGGTCCCACGGATACGCAGTATTTT. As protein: CASRYAGGPTDTQYF.